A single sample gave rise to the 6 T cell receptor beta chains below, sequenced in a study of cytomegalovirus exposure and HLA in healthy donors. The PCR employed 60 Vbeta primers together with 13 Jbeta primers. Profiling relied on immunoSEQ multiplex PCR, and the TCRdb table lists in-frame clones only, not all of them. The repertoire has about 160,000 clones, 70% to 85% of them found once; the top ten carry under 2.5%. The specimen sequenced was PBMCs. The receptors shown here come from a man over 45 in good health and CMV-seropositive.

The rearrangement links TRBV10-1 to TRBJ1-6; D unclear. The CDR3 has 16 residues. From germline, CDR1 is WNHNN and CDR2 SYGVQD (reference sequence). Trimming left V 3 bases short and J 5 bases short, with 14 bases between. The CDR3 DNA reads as TGCGCCAGCAGTGAAAGTGGAGTTTCGAATAATTCACCCCTCCACTTT. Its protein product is CASSESGVSNNSPLHF.

CDR3 nucleotides: TGTGCCAGCAGCTTGGGAAATTGGACATTCGCCAATCAGCCCCAGCATTTT. This gives the protein CASSLGNWTFANQPQHF. The V call is TRBV5-8, the J call TRBJ1-5; TRBD1 is a possible D gene (5 bases). From germline, CDR1 is SGHTS and CDR2 YDEGEE. The germline V and J ends were trimmed by 0 bases and 3 bases, with 16 bases remaining between them. CDR3 length: 17 residues.

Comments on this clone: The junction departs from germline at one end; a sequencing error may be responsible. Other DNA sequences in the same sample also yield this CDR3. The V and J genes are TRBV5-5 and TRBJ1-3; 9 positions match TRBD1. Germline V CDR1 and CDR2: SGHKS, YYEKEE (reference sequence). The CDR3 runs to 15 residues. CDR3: CASSLDRGSGNTIYF. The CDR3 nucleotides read TGTGCCAGCAGTTTGGACAGGGGCTCTGGAAACACCATATATTTT.

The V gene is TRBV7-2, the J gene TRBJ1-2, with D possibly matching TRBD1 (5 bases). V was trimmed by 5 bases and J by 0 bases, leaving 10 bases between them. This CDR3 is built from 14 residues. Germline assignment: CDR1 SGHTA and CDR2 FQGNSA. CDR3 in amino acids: CASSEDRSNYGYTF. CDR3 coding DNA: TGTGCCAGCAGCGAAGACAGATCTAACTATGGCTACACCTTC.

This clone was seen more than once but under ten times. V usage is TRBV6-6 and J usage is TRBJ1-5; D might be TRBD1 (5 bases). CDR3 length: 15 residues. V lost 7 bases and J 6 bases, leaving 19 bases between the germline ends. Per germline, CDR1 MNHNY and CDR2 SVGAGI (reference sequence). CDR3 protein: CASTPSGGAVQPQHF. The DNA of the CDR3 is TGTGCCAGCACCCCATCCGGTGGGGCGGTTCAGCCCCAGCATTTT.

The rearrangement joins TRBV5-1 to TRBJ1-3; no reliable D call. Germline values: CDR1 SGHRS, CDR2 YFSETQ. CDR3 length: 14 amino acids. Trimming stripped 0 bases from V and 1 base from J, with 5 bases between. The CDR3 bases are TGCGCCAGCAGCTTGGGAGGTTCTGGAAACACCATATATTTT. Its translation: CASSLGGSGNTIYF.